This TCR beta chain was sequenced for a study of cytomegalovirus exposure and HLA in healthy donors. Study-wide results and limits: A subsequent analysis found that TCR clusters from the first cohort also tended to co-occur in the 90 to 150 validation repertoires, with approximately 94% of cluster scores above 0. The study recorded over 150 TCR beta chains that were cytomegalovirus-associated.

Germline V lookup: CDR1 MNHEY, CDR2 SMNVEV (reference sequence). The CDR3 length is 15 residues. Trimming cost V 6 bases and J 4 bases, with 18 bases left between them. Note on this clone: Its antigen is unknown.

Using immunoSEQ multiplex PCR, the repertoire was profiled, and TCRdb retains in-frame clones only, with some absent. The sample shows about 100,000 clones, around 85% of them seen only once. V is TRBV27 and J is TRBJ1-2; D is perhaps TRBD1 (6 bases). The TCR comes from a woman younger than 30 in good health and CMV-seronegative. The material sequenced was PBMCs. CDR3 amino acids: CASRPLGGQIYGYTF. The CDR3 DNA is TGTGCCAGCAGACCCCTCGGGGGGCAGATCTATGGCTACACCTTC.